These 32 T cell receptor beta chains came from one sample sequenced in a study of T cell repertoires in cytomegalovirus infection. The antigens these receptors bind are not known. Each CDR3 protein is one row after TCRdb ran MiXCR on the reads. The table lists tens of thousands of distinct CDR3 sequences, around 34% of them singletons, with 55% to 75% in the top ten. Sequenced input: PBMCs, sequenced either directly or after in vitro stimulation (not recorded which). These receptors came from a human donor in good health (CMV status not recorded). Some clones in this sample may be carry-over from other donors' samples.

In this sample, this clonotype turned up a few times. This rearrangement joins TRBV7-6 to TRBJ2-1, with TRBD1 matching 12 bases. The germline gives CDR1 SGHVS, CDR2 FNYEAQ. The CDR3 covers 14 residues. The ends lost 6 bases at V and 10 bases at J; junction bases unmatched: 7. The CDR3 is CASSRDRGLHEQFF. CDR3 nucleotides: TGTGCCAGCAGTCGGGACAGGGGGCTTCACGAGCAGTTCTTC.

The rearrangement links TRBV19 to TRBJ2-7; perhaps TRBD1 as D (8 bases). Germline CDR1 LNHDA, CDR2 SQIVND (reference sequence). Trimming cost V 4 bases and J 6 bases, with 16 bases left between them. The CDR3 totals 14 residues. The CDR3 DNA reads as TGTGCCAGTAGTACAGGACAGGGAGGGAGCGAGCAGTACTTC. Translating gives CASSTGQGGSEQYF.

In this sample, this clonotype turned up many times. V gene TRBV7-8 combines with J gene TRBJ1-6, with D tentatively TRBD1 (6 bases). The CDR3 is 16 residues long. V shed 1 base and J shed 3 bases, with 10 bases lying between them. CDR1 is SGHVS, CDR2 FQNEAQ, per germline. CDR3 region: CASSLGTAIYNSPLHF. The CDR3 bases are TGTGCCAGCAGCTTAGGGACAGCAATCTATAATTCACCCCTCCACTTT. Complete variable domain (other parts from reference TRBV7-8 and TRBJ1-6): GAGVSQSPRYKVAKRGQDVALRCDPISGHVSLFWYQQALGQGPEFLTYFQNEAQLDKSGLPSDRFFAERPEGSVSTLKIQRTQQEDSAVYLCASSLGTAIYNSPLHFGNGTRLTVT.

Points on this clonotype: In this CDR3 the conserved last residue, phenylalanine or tryptophan, is missing, so a read error is likely. The CDR3 sequence: CASSSRGAVPRRNTDTQYY. DNA of the CDR3: TGTGCCAGCAGCTCTAGGGGAGCGGTTCCGAGGAGGAACACAGATACGCAGTATTAT. This rearrangement joins TRBV7-2 to TRBJ2-3; D may match TRBD1 or TRBD2 (5 bases each). The ends were cut back, 4 bases at V and 2 bases at J, with 25 bases in the middle. The CDR3 is 19 amino acids. The germline gives CDR1 SGHTA, CDR2 FQGNSA.

This clonotype was detected only a few times. The chain joins TRBV12-3 or TRBV12-4 to TRBJ2-7; D gene ambiguous. V gave up 5 bases and J gave up 6 bases, with 14 bases separating them. There are 13 residues in the CDR3. CDR3 nucleotides: TGTGCCAGCAGTCCGTCGAGAAGGGTCGAGCAGTACTTC. It encodes CASSPSRRVEQYF.

This clonotype was seen a few times. V usage is TRBV7-9 and J usage is TRBJ1-2; D is unclear. CDR3 size: 12 residues. V lost 0 bases and J lost 5, with 4 bases in between. Per the germline V gene, CDR1 is SEHNR and CDR2 is FQNEAQ (reference sequence). In DNA form, the CDR3 reads TGTGCCAGCAGCTTAGCGCAATATGGCTACACCTTC. Protein: CASSLAQYGYTF.

This clonotype has a handful of counts. The gene calls are TRBV7-9 and TRBJ2-1; 9 bases are a match to TRBD2. The CDR3 is 15 residues long. Trimming took 0 bases from V and 10 from J; bases not matched to a gene: 7. Germline V gene lookup returns CDR1 SEHNR and CDR2 FQNEAQ (reference sequence). The CDR3 protein is CASSLASGGSVEQFF. As DNA, the CDR3 is TGTGCCAGCAGCTTAGCGAGCGGGGGGTCGGTGGAGCAGTTCTTC.

The V call is TRBV11-2, the J call TRBJ2-6; TRBD1 matches at 9 bases. The V gene end was trimmed by 5 bases and the J gene end by 3 bases; junction bases not matched to a gene: 20. The V gene's germline CDR1 is SGHAT and CDR2 FQNNGV. This CDR3 is built from 21 residues. CDR3 nucleotides: TGTGCCAGCAGCCCACTGGTCGGGACAGGGTTTCTTACTGGTGGGGCCAACGTCCTGACTTTC. Protein product: CASSPLVGTGFLTGGANVLTF.

The count of this clonotype is one. The chain combines TRBV19 with TRBJ2-2; no clear D gene. CDR3 size: 15 residues. Looked up from germline, CDR1 is LNHDA and CDR2 is SQIVND (reference sequence). V lost 4 bases and J lost 5, with 14 bases in between. For the CDR3, the DNA is TGTGCCAGTAGTACCACCGGGTCCCGGACCGGGGAGCTGTTTTTT. Encoded protein: CASSTTGSRTGELFF. The full variable domain, completed using reference TRBV19 and TRBJ2-2, is DGGITQSPKYLFRKEGQNVTLSCEQNLNHDAMYWYRQDPGQGLRLIYYSQIVNDFQKGDIAEGYSVSREKKESFPLTVTSAQKNPTAFYLCASSTTGSRTGELFFGEGSRLTVL.

To note about this clonotype: This sequence may be a read error, since a much larger clone differs from it by one base. The CDR3 region is CASSFPTGGGGTQYF. DNA for the CDR3: TGTGCCAGCAGCTTCCCCACGGGAGGGGGGGGGACCCAGTACTTC. The V gene is TRBV7-2, the J gene TRBJ2-5, with 8 bases matching TRBD2. This CDR3 spans 15 amino acids. Germline V lookup: CDR1 SGHTA, CDR2 FQGNSA. Trimming took 3 bases from V and 7 from J; bases not matched to a gene: 10.

The genes are TRBV12-3 or TRBV12-4 and TRBJ1-6; D gene uncertain. CDR3 length equals 14 residues. V was pared by 3 bases and J by 8 bases, with 11 bases between. The CDR3 nucleotides read TGTGCCAGCAGTTTTGGTGGCCGCGATTCACCCCTCCACTTT. Residues: CASSFGGRDSPLHF.

This chain joins TRBV27 and TRBJ2-7, with a possible D match to TRBD1 (5 bases). There are 16 residues in the CDR3. The V gene lost 5 bases and the J gene lost 0 bases, with 17 bases spanning the gap. The germline gives CDR1 MNHEY, CDR2 SMNVEV (reference sequence). The CDR3 here is CASSPTPPGPSYEQYF. The CDR3 DNA sequence: TGTGCCAGCAGTCCCACCCCCCCAGGGCCCTCCTACGAGCAGTACTTC.

This clonotype has a count of ten or more. V gene TRBV29-1 combines with J gene TRBJ1-4, with 7 bases fitting TRBD1. Germline CDR1 SQVTM, CDR2 ANQGSEA. The CDR3 runs to 15 residues. V shed 0 bases, J shed 7 bases, and the junction held 8 bases outside the gene matches. The CDR3 here is CSVEEVGQQGEKLFF. The DNA for the CDR3 is TGCAGCGTTGAAGAAGTGGGACAGCAAGGTGAAAAACTGTTTTTT.

V gene TRBV4-3 combines with J gene TRBJ1-3; TRBD1 matches 8 bases. The J segment lost 0 bases and the V segment lost 1 base, leaving 20 bases of the junction unmatched. Germline CDR1 reads LGHNA; CDR2 reads YSLEER. This CDR3 spans 22 amino acids. The CDR3 protein is CASSQGIGLPGGRIDSGNTIYF. CDR3 bases: TGCGCCAGCAGCCAAGGGATTGGGTTGCCAGGGGGCCGAATTGACTCTGGAAACACCATATATTTT.

This chain joins TRBV6-5 and TRBJ1-6; no clear D gene. V lost 6 bases and J lost 9, with 24 bases in between. Germline CDR1 reads MNHEY; CDR2 reads SVGAGI. There are 17 residues in the CDR3. This chain's CDR3 is CASSSRGTNWGGSPLHF. The CDR3 DNA follows: TGTGCCAGCAGCTCGAGAGGAACCAATTGGGGTGGTTCACCCCTCCACTTT.

This clonotype came up many times. This chain connects TRBV7-2 to TRBJ2-2; TRBD2 agrees at 8 bases. Germline trimming cut 3 bases from V and 1 base from J; bases unmatched to any gene: 7. The CDR3 is 17 residues long. Germline V gene data show CDR1 as SGHTA and CDR2 as FQGNSA. The CDR3 loop is CASSLVGLAGNTGELFF. The CDR3 DNA is TGTGCCAGCAGCTTGGTAGGACTAGCCGGGAACACCGGGGAGCTGTTTTTT. Filled out from reference TRBV7-2 and TRBJ2-2, the complete variable domain reads GAGVSQSPSNKVTEKGKDVELRCDPISGHTALYWYRQSLGQGLEFLIYFQGNSAPDKSGLPSDRFSAERTGGSVSTLTIQRTQQEDSAVYLCASSLVGLAGNTGELFFGEGSRLTVL.

The chain carries TRBV12-3 or TRBV12-4 and TRBJ2-1; possible D gene TRBD2, 5 bases. Trimming took 5 bases from V and 2 from J, leaving 19 bases between them. The CDR3 covers 17 residues. The CDR3 coding sequence is TGTGCCAGCAGTGTCCGGGAAAGCAGTCCCCCCTACAATGAGCAGTTCTTC. It encodes CASSVRESSPPYNEQFF.

This clonotype occurred many times. The V call is TRBV10-3, the J call TRBJ2-3; D gene unclear. CDR1 ENHRY and CDR2 SYGVKD come from the germline V gene. This CDR3 has 16 residues. V was cut by 0 bases and J by 1 base, with 11 bases left in between. The CDR3: CAISESEGVGTDTQYF. The CDR3 coding sequence is TGTGCCATCAGTGAGTCCGAAGGAGTCGGCACAGATACGCAGTATTTT.

This clonotype showed up just once. The chain uses TRBV6-6 and TRBJ2-4, with TRBD1 identical over 11 bases. The CDR3 consists of 14 residues. Looked up from germline, CDR1 is MNHNY and CDR2 is SVGAGI (reference sequence). J lost 9 bases, V lost 5 bases, and 6 bases had no gene match. The chain's CDR3 is CASSPRTGGIIQYF. The CDR3 bases are TGTGCCAGCAGTCCCCGGACAGGGGGCATCATTCAGTACTTC.

The rearrangement joins TRBV11-2 to TRBJ2-3; D is perhaps TRBD1 (7 bases). Germline V gives CDR1 SGHAT, CDR2 FQNNGV. Between the trimmed V and J ends, which lost 5 bases and 5 bases, there was a span of 17 bases. This CDR3 has 15 residues. The CDR3 sequence is CASSQTRGAGDTQYF. In DNA form, the CDR3 reads TGTGCCAGCAGCCAAACCAGGGGGGCAGGAGATACGCAGTATTTT. The full variable domain, with the rest looked up from reference TRBV11-2 and TRBJ2-3, is EAGVAQSPRYKIIEKRQSVAFWCNPISGHATLYWYQQILGQGPKLLIQFQNNGVVDDSQLPKDRFSAERLKGVDSTLKIQPAKLEDSAVYLCASSQTRGAGDTQYFGPGTRLTVL.

CDR3 DNA: TGTGCCAGCAGCCCCTTCCTAGGAATGAGCGGGAGGCACCGGGCCCAAGAGACCCAGTACTTC. The encoded protein is CASSPFLGMSGRHRAQETQYF. The chain couples TRBV12-3 or TRBV12-4 to TRBJ2-5, with 9 bases identical to TRBD2. The CDR3 contains 21 residues. The junction had 24 bases not matched to a gene; V was cut back by 6 bases and J by 1 base.

The sample holds a few counts of this clonotype. The gene calls are TRBV19 and TRBJ1-1; possible D gene TRBD1, 6 bases. CDR1 LNHDA and CDR2 SQIVND come from the germline V gene (reference sequence). The CDR3 has 15 residues. Trimming took off 2 bases at V and 4 bases at J, with 14 bases between the two ends. CDR3 residues: CASSILRGSGTEAFF. In DNA, the CDR3 is TGTGCCAGTAGTATATTAAGGGGGTCTGGCACTGAAGCTTTCTTT.

This clonotype was counted at least ten times. The genes are TRBV12-3 or TRBV12-4 and TRBJ2-3, with D uncertain. V lost 10 bases to trimming and J lost 2 bases, with 22 bases between them. The CDR3 is 16 residues long. The CDR3 loop is CANLPFPGVTTDTQYF. DNA for the CDR3: TGTGCCAACCTTCCCTTCCCTGGGGTAACCACAGATACGCAGTATTTT.

The CDR3 reads CATLTSGHNEQFF. The CDR3 DNA is TGTGCCACGCTAACTAGCGGTCACAATGAGCAGTTCTTC. The J gene is TRBJ2-1, the V gene TRBV10-3; 8 nucleotides line up with TRBD2. CDR1 and CDR2 from the germline V gene are ENHRY and SYGVKD. With V trimmed by 10 bases and J by 5 bases, 7 bases remained unmatched. The CDR3 is made up of 13 amino acids.

This rearrangement joins TRBV7-9 to TRBJ2-5, with D possibly matching TRBD1 (6 bases). The V gene lost 2 bases and the J gene lost 3 bases, with 7 bases spanning the gap. The length of the CDR3 is 13 residues. Germline lookup yields CDR1 SEHNR and CDR2 FQNEAQ (reference sequence). CDR3 DNA sequence: TGTGCCAGCAGCTTATCAGGGGAAGAGACCCAGTACTTC. Translated, it gives CASSLSGEETQYF.

The chain employs TRBV6-1 and TRBJ2-2; TRBD2 matches at 10 bases. Germline V CDR1 and CDR2: MNHNS, SASEGT. This CDR3 comprises 19 residues. Trimming at V came to 1 base and at J to 3 bases, leaving 11 bases not matched to a gene. The CDR3 bases are TGTGCCAGCAGTGAAGTTCATTTAACTAGCGGGGACTACACCGGGGAGCTGTTTTTT. Translating gives CASSEVHLTSGDYTGELFF.

This clonotype was seen a few times. The CDR3 region has the DNA TGTGCCTGGAGTCGGGGAAGAGATACGCAGTATTTT. Protein product: CAWSRGRDTQYF. V and J are TRBV30 and TRBJ2-3; a possible D gene is TRBD2 (5 bases). The CDR3 runs to 12 residues. Germline V lookup: CDR1 GTSNPN, CDR2 SVGIG (reference sequence). Trimming left V 2 bases short and J 5 bases short, with 8 bases between.

The rearrangement joins TRBV4-1 to TRBJ2-7; 7 bases are a match to TRBD1. Germline assignment: CDR1 MGHRA and CDR2 YSYEKL. The V and J ends lost 4 bases and 1 base, in that order; junction bases with no gene match: 7. This CDR3 comprises 15 residues. The CDR3, as DNA: TGCGCCAGCAGCCTCCAGACAGGGAATTCCTACGAGCAGTACTTC. Translated, it gives CASSLQTGNSYEQYF.

The chain uses TRBV19 and TRBJ2-6; 9 bases are shared with TRBD1. V trimming: 5 bases; J trimming: 1 base; junction bases outside the gene matches: 6. Germline V gene data show CDR1 as LNHDA and CDR2 as SQIVND (reference sequence). CDR3 length equals 17 residues. Here the CDR3 reads CASSSGQGRSGANVLTF. The DNA of the CDR3 is TGTGCCAGTAGTTCGGGACAGGGTAGGTCTGGGGCCAACGTCCTGACTTTC.

The chain joins TRBV7-9 to TRBJ1-2, with D uncertain. There are 14 residues in the CDR3. Trimming shortened V by 6 bases and J by 5 bases, and 16 bases separated the two germline ends. Per germline, CDR1 SEHNR and CDR2 FQNEAQ (reference sequence). The CDR3 sequence is CASSYNRGFYGYTF. For the CDR3, the DNA is TGTGCCAGCAGTTACAATAGAGGGTTTTATGGCTACACCTTC.

This sequence joins TRBV5-1 and TRBJ2-3; D possibly corresponds to TRBD1 (8 bases). Germline V gene sequence: CDR1 SGHRS, CDR2 YFSETQ. This CDR3 comprises 15 residues. Trimming shortened V by 3 bases and J by 1 base, and 12 bases separated the two germline ends. The CDR3 region has the DNA TGCGCCAGCAGCTGGGGGGGACAGGGCACAGATACGCAGTATTTT. Translating it yields CASSWGGQGTDTQYF.

In this sample, this clonotype turned up a few times. The J gene is TRBJ2-1, the V gene TRBV19, with TRBD2 identical over 12 bases. J gave up 5 bases and V 5 bases, and 7 bases lay outside the gene matches. Per germline, CDR1 LNHDA and CDR2 SQIVND (reference sequence). The CDR3 consists of 16 residues. DNA for the CDR3: TGTGCCAGTAGTCGACTAGCGGGAGCTGTAAACAATGAGCAGTTCTTC. Amino acids: CASSRLAGAVNNEQFF. Full variable domain (outside the CDR3, taken from reference TRBV19 and TRBJ2-1): DGGITQSPKYLFRKEGQNVTLSCEQNLNHDAMYWYRQDPGQGLRLIYYSQIVNDFQKGDIAEGYSVSREKKESFPLTVTSAQKNPTAFYLCASSRLAGAVNNEQFFGPGTRLTVL.